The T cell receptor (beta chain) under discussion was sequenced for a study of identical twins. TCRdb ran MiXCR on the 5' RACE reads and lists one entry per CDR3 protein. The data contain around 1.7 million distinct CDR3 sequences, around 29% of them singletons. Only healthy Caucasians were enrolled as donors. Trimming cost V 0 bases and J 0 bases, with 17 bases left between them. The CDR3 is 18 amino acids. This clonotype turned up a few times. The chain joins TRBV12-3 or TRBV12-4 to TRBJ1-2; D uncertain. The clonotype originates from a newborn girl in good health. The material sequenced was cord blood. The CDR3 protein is CASSLAESRPHSNYGYTF. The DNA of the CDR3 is TGTGCCAGCAGTTTAGCGGAGTCAAGGCCCCATTCTAACTATGGCTACACCTTC.